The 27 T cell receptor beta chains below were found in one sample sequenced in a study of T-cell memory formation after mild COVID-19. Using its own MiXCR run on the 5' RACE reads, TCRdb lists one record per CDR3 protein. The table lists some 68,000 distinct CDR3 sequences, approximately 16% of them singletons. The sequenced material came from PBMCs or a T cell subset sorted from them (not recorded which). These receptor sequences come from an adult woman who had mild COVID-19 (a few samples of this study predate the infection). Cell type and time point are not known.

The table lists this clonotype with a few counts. This CDR3 reads CSARLGAEEGQYF. Written as DNA, the CDR3 is TGCAGCGCCAGACTAGGGGCTGAAGAAGGCCAGTACTTC. V is TRBV29-1 and J is TRBJ2-5; weak D call: TRBD2 (6 bases). The CDR3 runs 13 residues. V lost 7 bases, J lost 10 bases, and 22 bases lay in between. Germline CDR1 and CDR2: SQVTM and ANQGSEA. The entire variable domain, with the rest obtained from reference TRBV29-1 and TRBJ2-5, is as follows: SAVISQKPSRDICQRGTSLTIQCQVDSQVTMMFWYRQQPGQSLTLIATANQGSEATYESGFVIDKFPISRPNLTFSTLTVSNMSPEDSSIYLCSARLGAEEGQYFGPGTRLLVL.

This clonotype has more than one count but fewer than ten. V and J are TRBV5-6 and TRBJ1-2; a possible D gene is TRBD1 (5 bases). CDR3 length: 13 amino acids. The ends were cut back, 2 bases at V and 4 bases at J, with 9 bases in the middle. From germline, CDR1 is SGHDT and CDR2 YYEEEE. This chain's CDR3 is CASSLDSIYGYTF. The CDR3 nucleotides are TGTGCCAGCAGCTTAGACAGCATCTATGGCTACACCTTC.

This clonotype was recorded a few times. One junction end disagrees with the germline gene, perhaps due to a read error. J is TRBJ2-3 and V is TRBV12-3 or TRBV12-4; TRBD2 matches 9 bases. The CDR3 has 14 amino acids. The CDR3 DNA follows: TGTGCCAGCAGTCTAGCGGGACCCACAGATACGCAGTATTTT. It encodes CASSLAGPTDTQYF.

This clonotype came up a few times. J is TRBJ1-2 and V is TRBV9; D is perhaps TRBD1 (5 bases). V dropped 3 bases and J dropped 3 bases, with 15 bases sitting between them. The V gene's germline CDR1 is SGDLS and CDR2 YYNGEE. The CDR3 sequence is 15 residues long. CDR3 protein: CASSASTQGDYGYTF. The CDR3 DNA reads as TGTGCCAGCAGCGCCAGCACCCAGGGTGACTATGGCTACACCTTC.

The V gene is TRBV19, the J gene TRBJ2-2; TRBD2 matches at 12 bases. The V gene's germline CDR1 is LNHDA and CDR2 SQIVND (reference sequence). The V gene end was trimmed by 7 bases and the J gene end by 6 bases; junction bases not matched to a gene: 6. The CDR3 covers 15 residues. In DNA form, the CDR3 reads TGTGCCAGTACCCCCGGGACTAGCGGGTCCGGGGAGCTGTTTTTT. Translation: CASTPGTSGSGELFF.

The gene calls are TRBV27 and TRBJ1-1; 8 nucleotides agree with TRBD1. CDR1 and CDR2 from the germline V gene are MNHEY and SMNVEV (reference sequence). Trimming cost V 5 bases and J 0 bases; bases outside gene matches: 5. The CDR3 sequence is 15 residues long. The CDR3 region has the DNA TGTGCCAGCAGTCACAGACAGGGGATGAACACTGAAGCTTTCTTT. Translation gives CASSHRQGMNTEAFF.

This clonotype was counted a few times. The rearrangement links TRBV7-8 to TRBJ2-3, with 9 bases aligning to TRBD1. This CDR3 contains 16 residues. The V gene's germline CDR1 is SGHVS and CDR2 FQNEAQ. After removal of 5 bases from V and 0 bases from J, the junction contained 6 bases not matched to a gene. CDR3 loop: CASSQIQGASTDTQYF. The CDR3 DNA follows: TGTGCCAGCAGCCAAATACAGGGGGCGAGCACAGATACGCAGTATTTT.

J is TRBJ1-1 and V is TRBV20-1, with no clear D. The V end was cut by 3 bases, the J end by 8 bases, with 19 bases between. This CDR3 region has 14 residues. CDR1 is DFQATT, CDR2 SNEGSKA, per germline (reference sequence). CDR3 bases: TGCAGTGCTAGCGGAACTATCTGGAGCGTCGAAGCTTTCTTT. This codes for CSASGTIWSVEAFF.

CDR3 nucleotides: TGTGCCAGCAGTTACACGGCGACTAGGTTTGAGGATACGCAGTATTTT. This codes for CASSYTATRFEDTQYF. The chain carries TRBV6-2 or TRBV6-3 and TRBJ2-3, with D possibly being TRBD2 (6 bases). The CDR3 is made up of 16 amino acids. Germline V gene sequence: CDR1 MNHEY, CDR2 SVGEGT. V was pared by 2 bases and J by 6 bases, with 18 bases between.

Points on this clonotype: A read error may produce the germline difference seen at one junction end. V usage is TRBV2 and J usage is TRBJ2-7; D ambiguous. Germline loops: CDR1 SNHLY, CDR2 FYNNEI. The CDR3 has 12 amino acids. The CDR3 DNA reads TGTGCCAGCAGCGAAGACCCCTACGAGCAGTACTTC. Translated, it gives CASSEDPYEQYF. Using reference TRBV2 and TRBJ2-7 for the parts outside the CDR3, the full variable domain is EPEVTQTPSHQVTQMGQEVILRCVPISNHLYFYWYRQILGQKVEFLVSFYNNEISEKSEIFDDQFSVERPDGSNFTLKIRSTKLEDSAMYFCASSEDPYEQYFGPGTRLTVT.

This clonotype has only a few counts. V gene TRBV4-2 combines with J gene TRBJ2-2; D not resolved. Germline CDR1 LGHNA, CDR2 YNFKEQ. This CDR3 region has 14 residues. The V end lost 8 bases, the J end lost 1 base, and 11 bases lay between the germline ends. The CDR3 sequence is CASEEHLNTGELFF. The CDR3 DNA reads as TGTGCCAGCGAGGAACATCTGAACACCGGGGAGCTGTTTTTT.

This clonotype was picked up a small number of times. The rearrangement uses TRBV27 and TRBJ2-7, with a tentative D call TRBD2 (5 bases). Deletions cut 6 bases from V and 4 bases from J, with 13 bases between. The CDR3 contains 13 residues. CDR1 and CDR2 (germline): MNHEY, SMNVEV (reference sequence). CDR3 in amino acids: CASRRGLAYEQYF. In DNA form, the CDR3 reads TGTGCCAGCAGACGAGGGCTTGCTTACGAGCAGTACTTC.

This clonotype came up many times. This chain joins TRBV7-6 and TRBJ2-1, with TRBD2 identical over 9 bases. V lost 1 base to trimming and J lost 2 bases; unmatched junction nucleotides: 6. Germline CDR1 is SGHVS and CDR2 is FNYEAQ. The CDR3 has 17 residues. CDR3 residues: CASSLVSSGATYNEQFF. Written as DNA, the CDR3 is TGTGCCAGCAGCTTAGTTTCTAGCGGGGCGACCTACAATGAGCAGTTCTTC. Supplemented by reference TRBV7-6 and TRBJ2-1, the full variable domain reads GAGVSQSPRYKVTKRGQDVALRCDPISGHVSLYWYRQALGQGPEFLTYFNYEAQQDKSGLPNDRFSAERPEGSISTLTIQRTEQRDSAMYRCASSLVSSGATYNEQFFGPGTRLTVL.

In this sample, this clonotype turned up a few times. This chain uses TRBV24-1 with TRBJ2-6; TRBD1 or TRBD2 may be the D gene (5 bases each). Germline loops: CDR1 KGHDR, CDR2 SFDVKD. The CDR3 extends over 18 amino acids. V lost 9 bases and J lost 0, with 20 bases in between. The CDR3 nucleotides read TGTGCCACCTCTCAAGCGTCCCGGGGCTTCTCTGGGGCCAACGTCCTGACTTTC. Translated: CATSQASRGFSGANVLTF.

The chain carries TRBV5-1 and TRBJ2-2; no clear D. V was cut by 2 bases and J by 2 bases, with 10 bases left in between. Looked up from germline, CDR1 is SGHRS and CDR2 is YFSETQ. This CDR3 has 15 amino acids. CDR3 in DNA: TGCGCCAGCAGCTTCCCGACGGTAAACACCGGGGAGCTGTTTTTT. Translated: CASSFPTVNTGELFF.

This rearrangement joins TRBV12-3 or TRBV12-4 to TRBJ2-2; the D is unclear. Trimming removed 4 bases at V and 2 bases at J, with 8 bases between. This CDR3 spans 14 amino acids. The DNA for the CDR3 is TGTGCCAGCAGTTATTCCGGTAACACCGGGGAGCTGTTTTTT. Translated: CASSYSGNTGELFF.

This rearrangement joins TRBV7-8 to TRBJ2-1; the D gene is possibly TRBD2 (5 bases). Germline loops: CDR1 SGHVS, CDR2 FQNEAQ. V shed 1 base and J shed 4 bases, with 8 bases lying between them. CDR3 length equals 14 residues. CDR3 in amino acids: CASSLVRGYNEQFF. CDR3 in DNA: TGTGCCAGCAGCTTAGTTAGAGGGTACAATGAGCAGTTCTTC.

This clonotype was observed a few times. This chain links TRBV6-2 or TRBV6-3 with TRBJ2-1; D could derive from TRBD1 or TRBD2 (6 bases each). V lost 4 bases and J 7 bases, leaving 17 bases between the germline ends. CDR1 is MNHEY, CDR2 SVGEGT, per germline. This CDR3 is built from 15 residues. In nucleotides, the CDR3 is TGTGCCAGCAGTTTACTAGCAGGGGCCTTTAATGAGCAGTTCTTC. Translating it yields CASSLLAGAFNEQFF.

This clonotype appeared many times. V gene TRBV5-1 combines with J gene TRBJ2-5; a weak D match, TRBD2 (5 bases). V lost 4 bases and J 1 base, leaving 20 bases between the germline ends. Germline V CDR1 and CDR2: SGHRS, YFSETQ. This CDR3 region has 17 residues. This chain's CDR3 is CASSPLGLALTQETQYF. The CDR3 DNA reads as TGCGCCAGCAGCCCCCTTGGGCTAGCCCTAACCCAAGAGACCCAGTACTTC.

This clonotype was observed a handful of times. The CDR3 coding sequence is TGTGCCAGCAGTTACTCTAGACAGGCCCTCTACGAGCAGTACTTC. This codes for CASSYSRQALYEQYF. This chain connects TRBV6-5 to TRBJ2-7, with TRBD1 as a possible D gene (6 bases). This CDR3 is built from 15 residues. Germline CDR1 and CDR2: MNHEY and SVGAGI. The V gene lost 0 bases and the J gene lost 3 bases, with 12 bases spanning the gap.

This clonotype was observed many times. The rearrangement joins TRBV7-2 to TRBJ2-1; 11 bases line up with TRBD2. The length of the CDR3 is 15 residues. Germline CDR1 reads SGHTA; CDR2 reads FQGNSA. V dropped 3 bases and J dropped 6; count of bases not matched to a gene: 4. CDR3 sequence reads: CASSLFLAGGNEQFF. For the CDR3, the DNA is TGTGCCAGCAGCTTGTTCCTAGCGGGAGGCAATGAGCAGTTCTTC.

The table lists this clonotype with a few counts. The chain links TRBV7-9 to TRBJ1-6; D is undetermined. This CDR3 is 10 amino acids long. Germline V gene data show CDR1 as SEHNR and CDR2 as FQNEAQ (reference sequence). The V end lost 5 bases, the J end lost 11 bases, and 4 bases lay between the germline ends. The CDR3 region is CASSPPPLHF. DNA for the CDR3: TGTGCCAGCAGCCCCCCACCCCTCCACTTT.

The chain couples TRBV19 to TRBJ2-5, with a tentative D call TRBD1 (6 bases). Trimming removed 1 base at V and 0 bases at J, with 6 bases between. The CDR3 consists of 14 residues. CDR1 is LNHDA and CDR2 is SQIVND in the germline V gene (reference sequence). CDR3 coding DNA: TGTGCCAGTAGTATAGGACAGGACCAAGAGACCCAGTACTTC. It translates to CASSIGQDQETQYF.

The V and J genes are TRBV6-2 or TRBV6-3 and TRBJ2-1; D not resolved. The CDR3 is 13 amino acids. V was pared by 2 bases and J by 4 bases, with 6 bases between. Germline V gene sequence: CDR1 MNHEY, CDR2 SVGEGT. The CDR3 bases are TGTGCCAGCAGTTACCTGGGGTACAATGAGCAGTTCTTC. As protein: CASSYLGYNEQFF.

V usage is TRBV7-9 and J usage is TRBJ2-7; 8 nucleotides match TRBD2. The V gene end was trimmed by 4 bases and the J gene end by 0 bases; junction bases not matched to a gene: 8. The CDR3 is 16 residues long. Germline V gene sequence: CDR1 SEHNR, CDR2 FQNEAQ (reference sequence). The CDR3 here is CASSSPSGPSSYEQYF. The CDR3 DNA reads TGTGCCAGCAGCTCTCCTAGCGGGCCGAGCTCCTACGAGCAGTACTTC.

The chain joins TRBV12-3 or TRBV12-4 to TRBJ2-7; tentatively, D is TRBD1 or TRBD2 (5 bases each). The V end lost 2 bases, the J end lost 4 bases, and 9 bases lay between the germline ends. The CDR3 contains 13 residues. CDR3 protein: CASSLRDGYEQYF. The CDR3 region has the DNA TGTGCCAGCAGTTTAAGGGACGGATACGAGCAGTACTTC.

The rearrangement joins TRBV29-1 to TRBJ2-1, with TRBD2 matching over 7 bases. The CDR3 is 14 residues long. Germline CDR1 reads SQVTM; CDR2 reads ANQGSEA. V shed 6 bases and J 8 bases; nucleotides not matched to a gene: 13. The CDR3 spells CSVAPREEGYEQFF. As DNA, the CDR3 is TGCAGCGTGGCTCCACGGGAGGAAGGGTATGAGCAGTTCTTC.